The 31 T cell receptor beta chains below all came from one sample that was sequenced in a study of cytomegalovirus exposure and HLA in healthy donors. It was with 60 Vbeta and 13 Jbeta primers that the PCR ran. Only in-frame clones appear in the TCRdb table, and some are missing; sequencing was by immunoSEQ multiplex PCR. Here the sample spans roughly 100,000 clones, 75% to 85% being singletons. Sequencing was performed on PBMCs. All receptors come from a man aged 25 to 45 in good health and CMV-seronegative.

V usage is TRBV9 and J usage is TRBJ1-5; 9 nucleotides align to TRBD1. The CDR3 totals 15 residues. J lost 2 bases, V lost 3 bases, and 3 bases had no gene match. Germline CDR1 SGDLS, CDR2 YYNGEE. This CDR3 is CASSAGQGGNQPQHF. For the CDR3, the DNA is TGTGCCAGCAGCGCGGGACAGGGTGGCAATCAGCCCCAGCATTTT.

The CDR3 loop reads CASRVGQGGQPQHF. In DNA form, the CDR3 reads TGTGCCAGCAGGGTAGGACAGGGGGGTCAGCCCCAGCATTTT. The gene calls are TRBV2 and TRBJ1-5; 10 bases map to TRBD1. V dropped 6 bases and J dropped 6; count of bases not matched to a gene: 5. The CDR3 has 14 residues. Germline CDR1 is SNHLY and CDR2 is FYNNEI.

J is TRBJ2-7 and V is TRBV28; tentatively, D is TRBD2 (6 bases). In germline, CDR1 is MDHEN, CDR2 SYDVKM. Trimming took off 6 bases at V and 0 bases at J, with 12 bases between the two ends. This CDR3 comprises 14 residues. CDR3 DNA: TGTGCCAGCAGATCCGGGACTGCCTCCTACGAGCAGTACTTC. This translates into CASRSGTASYEQYF.

The J gene is TRBJ1-4, the V gene TRBV4-3; D is uncertain. From germline, CDR1 is LGHNA and CDR2 YSLEER. V was shortened by 1 base and J by 0 bases, with 21 bases between the two germline ends. The CDR3 consists of 20 residues. CDR3 amino acids: CASSQVSGPLSYATNEKLFF. Here the CDR3 DNA reads TGCGCCAGCAGCCAAGTTAGCGGGCCCTTATCCTATGCAACTAATGAAAAACTGTTTTTT.

This rearrangement joins TRBV30 to TRBJ2-7, with TRBD2 matching over 8 bases. CDR1 is GTSNPN, CDR2 SVGIG, per germline (reference sequence). V dropped 0 bases and J dropped 6; count of bases not matched to a gene: 10. The CDR3 covers 15 residues. CDR3 protein: CAWSVPGGEVSEQYF. DNA of the CDR3: TGTGCCTGGAGTGTACCCGGGGGGGAGGTTTCCGAGCAGTACTTC.

The chain links TRBV7-9 to TRBJ2-3; 15 nucleotides agree with TRBD2. J gave up 5 bases and V 5 bases, and 8 bases lay outside the gene matches. This CDR3 spans 17 amino acids. CDR1 is SEHNR and CDR2 is FQNEAQ in the germline V gene (reference sequence). In nucleotides, the CDR3 is TGTGCCAGCAGCCGCAGGACTAGCGGGGGGGCGGGAGATACGCAGTATTTT. Protein product: CASSRRTSGGAGDTQYF.

The genes are TRBV30 and TRBJ2-3; 7 bases map to TRBD2. Germline assignment: CDR1 GTSNPN and CDR2 SVGIG (reference sequence). J lost 8 bases, V lost 0 bases, and 5 bases had no gene match. CDR3 length: 13 residues. CDR3 sequence: CAWSVLGGGTQYF. The CDR3 DNA reads TGTGCCTGGAGTGTTTTGGGGGGGGGTACGCAGTATTTT.

The chain couples TRBV7-9 to TRBJ1-5, with 8 bases identical to TRBD1. Germline CDR1 is SEHNR and CDR2 is FQNEAQ (reference sequence). Germline trimming cut 1 base from V and 5 bases from J; bases unmatched to any gene: 7. This CDR3 contains 16 residues. The CDR3 sequence: CASSLGQGMGDQPQHF. The CDR3, as DNA: TGTGCCAGCAGCTTAGGACAGGGGATGGGCGATCAGCCCCAGCATTTT. Looking up the rest from reference TRBV7-9 and TRBJ1-5 gives the full variable domain: DTGVSQNPRHKITKRGQNVTFRCDPISEHNRLYWYRQTLGQGPEFLTYFQNEAQLEKSRLLSDRFSAERPKGSFSTLEIQRTEQGDSAMYLCASSLGQGMGDQPQHFGDGTRLSIL.

This clone was seen only once. The chain couples TRBV7-8 to TRBJ1-1, with a possible D match to TRBD1 (5 bases). The CDR3 is made up of 17 amino acids. The germline CDR1 and CDR2 sequences are SGHVS and FQNEAQ. The germline V and J ends were trimmed by 5 bases and 5 bases, with 24 bases remaining between them. Written as DNA, the CDR3 is TGTGCCAGCAGCCCCCGGGCCCTCAGGGTGGGTTCAACTGAAGCTTTCTTT. It yields the protein CASSPRALRVGSTEAFF.

The chain employs TRBV19 and TRBJ2-3; 8 nucleotides align to TRBD1. Per germline, CDR1 LNHDA and CDR2 SQIVND (reference sequence). The CDR3 runs 15 residues. The V gene end was trimmed by 3 bases and the J gene end by 6 bases; junction bases not matched to a gene: 8. DNA for the CDR3: TGTGCCAGTAGTATCCCCCAGGGGGCCCGTGATACGCAGTATTTT. The encoded protein is CASSIPQGARDTQYF.

In this sample, this clone turned up once. The chain couples TRBV13 to TRBJ2-5; 10 nucleotides align to TRBD2. Germline V gene sequence: CDR1 PRHDT, CDR2 FYEKMQ (reference sequence). J lost 5 bases, V lost 5 bases, and 14 bases had no gene match. The CDR3 is made up of 17 amino acids. CDR3 nucleotide sequence: TGTGCCAGCAGCATTAGAAGCGGGAGGGCCGGGAGGGAGACCCAGTACTTC. This codes for CASSIRSGRAGRETQYF.

The chain has TRBV28 and TRBJ1-5, with 9 nucleotides matching TRBD1. V lost 3 bases and J lost 2; bases outside the gene matches: 17. CDR1 and CDR2 from the germline V gene are MDHEN and SYDVKM. CDR3 length equals 20 residues. CDR3 sequence reads: CASSFPDLGTGIRGNQPQHF. The CDR3 nucleotides are TGTGCCAGCAGTTTCCCTGACCTTGGGACAGGGATACGTGGCAATCAGCCCCAGCATTTT.

The chain is built from TRBV27 and TRBJ1-4; possible D gene TRBD1, 5 bases. This CDR3 is 16 amino acids long. V was shortened by 6 bases and J by 1 base, with 15 bases between the two germline ends. Per the germline V gene, CDR1 is MNHEY and CDR2 is SMNVEV (reference sequence). CDR3 in amino acids: CASSPTWGLTNEKLFF. DNA of the CDR3: TGTGCCAGCAGCCCTACTTGGGGCCTAACTAATGAAAAACTGTTTTTT. The entire variable domain, with the rest obtained from reference TRBV27 and TRBJ1-4, is as follows: EAQVTQNPRYLITVTGKKLTVTCSQNMNHEYMSWYRQDPGLGLRQIYYSMNVEVTDKGDVPEGYKVSRKEKRNFPLILESPSPNQTSLYFCASSPTWGLTNEKLFFGSGTQLSVL.

This clone was seen once. The chain links TRBV28 to TRBJ1-1; tentative D call: TRBD1 (5 bases). The CDR3 contains 15 residues. The V gene lost 6 bases and the J gene lost 8 bases, with 22 bases spanning the gap. CDR1 is MDHEN and CDR2 is SYDVKM in the germline V gene. CDR3 DNA: TGTGCCAGCAGCCACCGGGGGTCGCCGCGGGGGGAAGCTTTCTTT. It yields the protein CASSHRGSPRGEAFF. Looking up the rest from reference TRBV28 and TRBJ1-1 gives the full variable domain: DVKVTQSSRYLVKRTGEKVFLECVQDMDHENMFWYRQDPGLGLRLIYFSYDVKMKEKGDIPEGYSVSREKKERFSLILESASTNQTSMYLCASSHRGSPRGEAFFGQGTRLTVV.

The chain has TRBV28 and TRBJ2-3; 9 positions match TRBD2. Germline CDR1 MDHEN, CDR2 SYDVKM. The CDR3 is 18 amino acids. The ends lost 3 bases at V and 5 bases at J; junction bases unmatched: 15. The CDR3: CASSFGASGVGFGDTQYF. CDR3 nucleotide sequence: TGTGCCAGCAGTTTTGGGGCTAGCGGGGTTGGGTTTGGAGATACGCAGTATTTT.

The J gene is TRBJ1-2, the V gene TRBV6-5; D remains unclear. From germline, CDR1 is MNHEY and CDR2 SVGAGI. V lost 0 bases and J 7 bases, leaving 9 bases between the germline ends. The CDR3 is 13 residues long. Here the CDR3 reads CASSYSKGGGYTF. In DNA, the CDR3 is TGTGCCAGCAGTTACTCCAAGGGAGGTGGCTACACCTTC.

The rearrangement uses TRBV25-1 and TRBJ2-5; no reliable D call. CDR1 and CDR2 (germline): MGHDK, SYGVNS. The CDR3 is made up of 12 amino acids. V was clipped by 1 base and J by 4 bases, with 4 bases between them. The CDR3 DNA is TGTGCCAGCAGTGAATCAGGAGAGACCCAGTACTTC. Translation gives CASSESGETQYF.

This chain's CDR3 is CAISLGGTGRDEQYF. The DNA of the CDR3 is TGTGCCATTTCCCTCGGAGGGACAGGGCGCGACGAGCAGTACTTC. The V call is TRBV10-3, the J call TRBJ2-7, with TRBD1 matching 9 bases. Trimming took 9 bases from V and 5 from J; bases not matched to a gene: 14. The germline V gene encodes CDR1 ENHRY and CDR2 SYGVKD. CDR3 length equals 15 residues.

The chain is built from TRBV5-1 and TRBJ2-5, with TRBD2 matching 12 bases. The V gene's germline CDR1 is SGHRS and CDR2 YFSETQ. The V segment lost 4 bases and the J segment 3 bases; nucleotides outside the gene matches: 4. The CDR3 has 15 residues. CDR3 in DNA: TGCGCCAGCAGCAAACGACTAGCGGGAGAAGAGACCCAGTACTTC. This gives the protein CASSKRLAGEETQYF.

The rearrangement uses TRBV6-5 and TRBJ1-5; D is ambiguous. Trimming took 0 bases from V and 2 from J, leaving 8 bases between them. This CDR3 spans 15 amino acids. Germline-derived CDR1 and CDR2 are MNHEY and SVGAGI. The CDR3 is CASSYSQAGNQPQHF. In DNA form, the CDR3 reads TGTGCCAGCAGTTACTCCCAGGCCGGCAATCAGCCCCAGCATTTT.

The J gene is TRBJ1-2, the V gene TRBV7-8, with TRBD1 matching 8 bases. Germline values: CDR1 SGHVS, CDR2 FQNEAQ. This CDR3 spans 13 amino acids. Losses at the gene ends were 3 bases for V and 8 bases for J; bases not matched to a gene: 5. This chain's CDR3 is CASSFDRGPGYTF. The DNA of the CDR3 is TGTGCCAGCAGCTTTGACAGGGGCCCCGGCTACACCTTC. Variable domain in full (rest from reference TRBV7-8 and TRBJ1-2): GAGVSQSPRYKVAKRGQDVALRCDPISGHVSLFWYQQALGQGPEFLTYFQNEAQLDKSGLPSDRFFAERPEGSVSTLKIQRTQQEDSAVYLCASSFDRGPGYTFGSGTRLTVV.

CDR3 loop: CASGGGGPSYEQYF. The CDR3 DNA is TGCGCCAGCGGAGGGGGCGGACCTTCCTACGAGCAGTACTTC. This chain links TRBV5-1 with TRBJ2-7, with D perhaps TRBD1 (7 bases). The CDR3 is 14 amino acids. Trimming removed 7 bases from V and 1 base from J, with 15 bases in between. Germline assignment: CDR1 SGHRS and CDR2 YFSETQ.

There are a few counts of this clone. J is TRBJ1-1 and V is TRBV28; D unresolved. This CDR3 is 13 amino acids long. Germline lookup yields CDR1 MDHEN and CDR2 SYDVKM. Trimming left V 6 bases short and J 4 bases short, with 12 bases between. CDR3: CASRPSGSTEAFF. DNA of the CDR3: TGTGCCAGCAGGCCCTCGGGGTCCACTGAAGCTTTCTTT.

On this clone itself: A read error may produce the germline difference seen at one junction end. The V call is TRBV7-9, the J call TRBJ2-5; D not certain. The CDR3 has 12 amino acids. CDR1 is SEHNR, CDR2 FQNEAQ, per germline (reference sequence). CDR3 amino acids: CSSSSPGETQYF. CDR3 bases: TGTTCCAGCAGCTCCCCCGGGGAGACCCAGTACTTC.

This chain links TRBV6-6 with TRBJ2-7, with D unresolved. V lost 5 bases and J 5 bases, leaving 7 bases between the germline ends. The CDR3 has 11 amino acids. Germline V CDR1 and CDR2: MNHNY, SVGAGI (reference sequence). In DNA, the CDR3 is TGTGCCAGCAGTCCTGAGAACGAGCAGTACTTC. Amino acid sequence: CASSPENEQYF.

The sample holds a few counts of this clone. J is TRBJ1-2 and V is TRBV10-3; D is undetermined. This CDR3 contains 12 residues. The germline CDR1 and CDR2 sequences are ENHRY and SYGVKD. Trimming took 7 bases from V and 4 from J, leaving 10 bases between them. This chain's CDR3 is CAITRDSYGYTF. In DNA form, the CDR3 reads TGTGCCATCACGAGGGATAGCTATGGCTACACCTTC.

The chain joins TRBV10-1 to TRBJ2-5; TRBD1 aligns across 10 bases. The CDR3 extends over 14 amino acids. The junction had 6 bases not matched to a gene; V was cut back by 6 bases and J by 5 bases. CDR1 is WNHNN, CDR2 SYGVQD, per germline (reference sequence). CDR3 sequence reads: CASSRGQGVETQYF. The CDR3 region has the DNA TGCGCCAGCAGCAGAGGACAGGGGGTCGAGACCCAGTACTTC.

The V call is TRBV4-3, the J call TRBJ1-1, with 7 bases identical to TRBD1. The V gene's germline CDR1 is LGHNA and CDR2 YSLEER. The CDR3 contains 14 residues. The V gene end was trimmed by 5 bases and the J gene end by 1 base; junction bases not matched to a gene: 4. The CDR3 region is CASSLGQTNTEAFF. DNA for the CDR3: TGCGCCAGCAGCTTGGGACAGACGAACACTGAAGCTTTCTTT.

This chain connects TRBV6-1 to TRBJ1-5; the D is unclear. The CDR3 consists of 14 residues. V gave up 2 bases and J gave up 7 bases, with 12 bases separating them. CDR1 MNHNS and CDR2 SASEGT come from the germline V gene. CDR3 DNA: TGTGCCAGCAGTGAAAGTGAGGGTCGGCAGCCCCAGCATTTT. This gives the protein CASSESEGRQPQHF.

The chain's CDR3 is CASSPPQGTNTGELFF. DNA for the CDR3: TGTGCCAGCTCCCCCCCCCAGGGGACCAACACCGGGGAGCTGTTTTTT. The V and J genes are TRBV18 and TRBJ2-2; tentative D call: TRBD1 (6 bases). Trimming removed 6 bases at V and 2 bases at J, with 16 bases between. This CDR3 comprises 16 residues. CDR1 KGHSH and CDR2 LQKENI come from the germline V gene.

The chain uses TRBV28 and TRBJ1-1, with no clear D. V was shortened by 4 bases and J by 9 bases, with 12 bases between the two germline ends. The V gene's germline CDR1 is MDHEN and CDR2 SYDVKM. CDR3 size: 12 residues. The CDR3 sequence is CASSSQLEKAFF. The CDR3, as DNA: TGTGCCAGCAGTTCCCAATTAGAGAAAGCTTTCTTT.